These 12 T cell receptor beta chains came from one sample sequenced in a study of T cells in narcolepsy. The protocol was immunoSEQ multiplex PCR, while the TCRdb copy is restricted to in-frame clones and leaves out a portion. The sample has just under 35,000 clones; less than 90% are singletons. Source material: memory (CD45RA-) CD4+ T cells from blood. The origin of the receptors is a human donor in good health.

The chain combines TRBV7-9 with TRBJ1-1; no firm D call. Looked up from germline, CDR1 is SEHNR and CDR2 is FQNEAQ (reference sequence). The CDR3 is 13 amino acids. V lost 0 bases, J lost 1 base, and 3 bases lay in between. CDR3 DNA: TGTGCCAGCAGCTTAGCAGAGAACACTGAAGCTTTCTTT. Translation: CASSLAENTEAFF.

In this sample, this clone turned up once. J is TRBJ1-2 and V is TRBV4-2; D is ambiguous. The germline V and J ends were trimmed by 0 bases and 3 bases, with 11 bases remaining between them. CDR3 length: 15 amino acids. The germline CDR1 and CDR2 sequences are LGHNA and YNFKEQ. For the CDR3, the DNA is TGTGCCAGCAGCCAAGATGTAGGAGCTTACTATGGCTACACCTTC. Its protein is CASSQDVGAYYGYTF.

The genes are TRBV7-2 and TRBJ1-3; D unresolved. The ends were cut back, 4 bases at V and 1 base at J, with 17 bases in the middle. The germline V gene has CDR1 SGHTA and CDR2 FQGNSA. The CDR3 has 17 amino acids. The CDR3 reads CASSSRGKSLSGNTIYF. The CDR3, as DNA: TGTGCCAGCAGCTCTCGGGGAAAGTCCCTTTCTGGAAACACCATATATTTT.

The J gene is TRBJ2-7, the V gene TRBV6-1, with D hard to call. This CDR3 has 14 amino acids. The germline gives CDR1 MNHNS, CDR2 SASEGT. Trimming pared 1 base from V and 4 bases from J, leaving 11 bases between. The CDR3 reads CASSEVGSPYEQYF. The CDR3 DNA reads TGTGCCAGCAGTGAAGTAGGCAGCCCTTACGAGCAGTACTTC.

This clone was counted between two and nine times. This chain uses TRBV5-6 with TRBJ2-2, with TRBD1 matching 7 bases. The germline V gene encodes CDR1 SGHDT and CDR2 YYEEEE. The junction had 14 bases not matched to a gene; V was cut back by 4 bases and J by 5 bases. CDR3 length equals 17 residues. The CDR3, as DNA: TGTGCCAGCAGCAGGGCTACAGGGGCCTTGGGGACCGGGGAGCTGTTTTTT. It codes for CASSRATGALGTGELFF.

This chain connects TRBV5-6 to TRBJ2-5, with 8 bases identical to TRBD2. The DNA end favors TRBJ2-7, so the J call may be wrong. Germline CDR1 and CDR2: SGHDT and YYEEEE. The CDR3 covers 17 residues. DNA of the CDR3: TGTGCCAGCAGCCCGGCTCTAGCGGGCTCTTTTCACTACGAGCAGTACTTC. Its translation is CASSPALAGSFHYEQYF.

The chain is built from TRBV5-4 and TRBJ2-3, with TRBD2 identical over 7 bases. The CDR3 is made up of 14 amino acids. The germline V gene has CDR1 SGHNT and CDR2 YYREEE (reference sequence). The junction had 2 bases not matched to a gene; V was cut back by 3 bases and J by 1 base. CDR3: CASSWLAGTDTQYF. The CDR3 nucleotides are TGTGCCAGCAGCTGGCTAGCGGGCACAGATACGCAGTATTTT. Full variable domain (outside the CDR3, taken from reference TRBV5-4 and TRBJ2-3): ETGVTQSPTHLIKTRGQQVTLRCSSQSGHNTVSWYQQALGQGPQFIFQYYREEENGRGNFPPRFSGLQFPNYSSELNVNALELDDSALYLCASSWLAGTDTQYFGPGTRLTVL.

CDR3 sequence: CARSLFQPQHF. DNA of the CDR3: TGTGCCAGAAGCTTGTTCCAGCCCCAGCATTTT. This sequence joins TRBV5-3 and TRBJ1-5; D uncertain. TRBV5-3 is recorded as an ORF, its role being uncertain. With 1 base removed from V and 7 bases from J, the gap between germline ends came to 3 bases. This CDR3 is 11 amino acids long.

This sequence joins TRBV7-9 and TRBJ1-2, with D possibly matching TRBD1 (5 bases). V lost 5 bases and J 4 bases, leaving 20 bases between the germline ends. The CDR3 consists of 16 residues. Germline CDR1 SEHNR, CDR2 FQNEAQ (reference sequence). As DNA, the CDR3 is TGTGCCAGCAGCCGAATGGGAGGGGCCCTCGGCTATGGCTACACCTTC. Encoded protein: CASSRMGGALGYGYTF.

CDR3 region: CASSTGGEQYF. Here the CDR3 DNA reads TGTGCCAGCAGCACAGGGGGCGAGCAGTACTTC. The J gene is TRBJ2-7, the V gene TRBV2, with TRBD1 identical over 8 bases. V was clipped by 6 bases and J by 6 bases; unmatched bases: 1. Looked up from germline, CDR1 is SNHLY and CDR2 is FYNNEI. This CDR3 comprises 11 residues.

The J gene is TRBJ2-1, the V gene TRBV4-2; D gene ambiguous. V dropped 5 bases and J dropped 6 bases, with 11 bases sitting between them. Germline values: CDR1 LGHNA, CDR2 YNFKEQ. The CDR3 is made up of 13 amino acids. The CDR3 nucleotides read TGTGCCAGCAGCGAAAACGCTATCAATGAGCAGTTCTTC. It encodes CASSENAINEQFF.

The V gene is TRBV6-5, the J gene TRBJ1-3; unclear D gene. This CDR3 is built from 11 residues. Germline CDR1 is MNHEY and CDR2 is SVGAGI. Deletions cut 8 bases from V and 4 bases from J, with 6 bases between. CDR3 sequence reads: CASRGGNTIYF. The DNA for the CDR3 is TGTGCCAGCCGAGGGGGAAACACCATATATTTT.